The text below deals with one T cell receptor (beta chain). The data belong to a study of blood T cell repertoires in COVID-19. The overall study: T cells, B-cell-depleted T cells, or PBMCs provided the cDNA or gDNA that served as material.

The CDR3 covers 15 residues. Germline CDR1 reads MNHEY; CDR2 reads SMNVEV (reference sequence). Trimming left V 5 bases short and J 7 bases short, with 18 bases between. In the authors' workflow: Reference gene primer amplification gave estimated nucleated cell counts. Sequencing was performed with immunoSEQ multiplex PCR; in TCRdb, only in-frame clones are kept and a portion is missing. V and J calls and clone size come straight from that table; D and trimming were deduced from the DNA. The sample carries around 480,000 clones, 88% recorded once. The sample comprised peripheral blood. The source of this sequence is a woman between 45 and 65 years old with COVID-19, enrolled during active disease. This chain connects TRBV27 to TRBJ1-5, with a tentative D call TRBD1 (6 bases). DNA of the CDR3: TGTGCCAGCAGTGGCAGGGGAAACCCATGGCAGCCCCAGCATTTT. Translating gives CASSGRGNPWQPQHF.